A single sample is the source of the 2 T cell receptor beta chains below, sequenced in a study of T cell responses to AZD1222 COVID-19 vaccine (dated by TCRdb to the early 2020s). Reading the label with the study, this specimen's time point is: about 28 days (+/-7) after the second vaccine dose. The library was produced with the immunoSEQ multiplex PCR assay. TCRdb's version of the immuneACCESS table is confined to in-frame rearrangements and falls short of the full clone set. An unresolved V gene accounts for under half of the shortfall where checked; the remainder is of unknown origin. This sample holds around 110,000 clones; roughly 87% were observed only once. Around 8% of the sample is taken by the ten largest. Here the sequenced sample was peripheral blood, taken 28 days after the second AZD1222 dose. The receptors shown here come from an adult who received the AZD1222 COVID-19 vaccine.

The chain links TRBV7-8 to TRBJ1-5; D is unresolved. From germline, CDR1 is SGHVS and CDR2 FQNEAQ. With 0 bases removed from V and 6 bases from J, the gap between germline ends came to 3 bases. CDR3 length equals 12 residues. The CDR3 coding sequence is TGTGCCAGCAGCTTAGCATTTCAGCCCCAGCATTTT. It codes for CASSLAFQPQHF.

The chain recombines TRBV5-6 with TRBJ1-5, with 10 bases fitting TRBD1. CDR1 is SGHDT and CDR2 is YYEEEE in the germline V gene. Trimming at V came to 2 bases and at J to 3 bases, leaving 8 bases not matched to a gene. CDR3 size: 17 residues. The CDR3 protein is CASSFWGTGAINQPQHF. In DNA, the CDR3 is TGTGCCAGCAGCTTTTGGGGGACAGGGGCCATCAATCAGCCCCAGCATTTT.